This section outlines one TCR beta chain sequence together with its context. Its antigen is currently unknown. These data originate in a study of B cell selection in AIRE deficiency. Whole-study findings and limits: TCRbeta-only data showed about 35% of shared healthy Treg sequences in healthy Tconv. Shared Treg sequences had shorter CDR3s, biased toward rearrangements with few non-templated insertions.

TCRdb's table, derived via immunoSEQ multiplex PCR, lists solely in-frame clones and lacks some. The repertoire consists of roughly 23,000 clones, with about nine tenths occurring once and the leading ten covering 1.4%. The CDR3 has 15 amino acids. Germline V gene data show CDR1 as SGHRS and CDR2 as YFSETQ. V lost 0 bases and J lost 10; bases outside the gene matches: 5. Sorted regulatory T cells were CD4-positive, CD25-high and CD127-low or negative. Controls came from healthy donors unrelated to patients. This clonotype was obtained from a human donor in good health. The chain joins TRBV5-1 to TRBJ1-6; 9 bases match TRBD1. The specimen was CD4+CD25+ Tregs sorted from PBMCs. CDR3 sequence: CASSLVGQGQSPLHF. CDR3 in DNA: TGCGCCAGCAGCTTGGTGGGACAGGGTCAATCACCCCTCCACTTT.